This T cell receptor beta chain was identified in a study of technical replicates of blood from a handful of donors. V lost 8 bases and J 6 bases, leaving 20 bases between the germline ends. From germline, CDR1 is SGHAT and CDR2 FQDESV (reference sequence). This CDR3 is 15 amino acids long. The assay was immunoSEQ multiplex PCR, and TCRdb's table has in-frame clones only and misses some. The table has fewer than 75,000 clones, around 93% seen once. This clone was detected only once. This clonotype was obtained from a human donor in good health. The V call is TRBV11-1, the J call TRBJ2-1, with D possibly TRBD2 on 7 matching bases. What was sequenced was T cells isolated from PBMCs. DNA for the CDR3: TGTGCCAGCGGGGAGGGGGACCAGGGCCGCAATGAGCAGTTCTTC. It codes for CASGEGDQGRNEQFF. The variable domain in full, with the rest retrieved from reference TRBV11-1 and TRBJ2-1, is EAEVAQSPRYKITEKSQAVAFWCDPISGHATLYWYRQILGQGPELLVQFQDESVVDDSQLPKDRFSAERLKGVDSTLKIQPAELGDSAMYLCASGEGDQGRNEQFFGPGTRLTVL.